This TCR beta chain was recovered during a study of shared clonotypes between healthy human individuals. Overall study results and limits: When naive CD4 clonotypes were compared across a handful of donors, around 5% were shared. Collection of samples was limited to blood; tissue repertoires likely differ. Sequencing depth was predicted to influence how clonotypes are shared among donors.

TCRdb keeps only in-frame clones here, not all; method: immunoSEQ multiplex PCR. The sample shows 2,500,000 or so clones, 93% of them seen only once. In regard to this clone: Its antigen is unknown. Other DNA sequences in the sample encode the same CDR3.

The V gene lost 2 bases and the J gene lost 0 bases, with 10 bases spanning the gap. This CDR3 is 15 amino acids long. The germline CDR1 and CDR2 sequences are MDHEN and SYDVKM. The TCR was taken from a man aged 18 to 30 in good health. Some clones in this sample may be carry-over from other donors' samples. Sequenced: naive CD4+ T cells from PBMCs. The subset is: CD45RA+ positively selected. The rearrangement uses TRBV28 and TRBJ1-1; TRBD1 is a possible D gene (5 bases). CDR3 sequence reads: CASSLVDRLNTEAFF. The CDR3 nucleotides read TGTGCCAGCAGTTTAGTCGACAGATTGAACACTGAAGCTTTCTTT.